This TCR beta chain appears in the sequencing data of a study of T cells in Graves' hyperthyroidism and ophthalmopathy. This CDR3 is built from 16 residues. Germline lookup yields CDR1 SGHRS and CDR2 YFSETQ. The TCR beta CDR3 regions underwent amplification using RNA transcripts as the source. Using the HTBI primer set, a first-round RT-PCR was run on the TCR CDR3. TCRdb re-analysed the multiplex PCR reads in MiXCR, keeping a single row per CDR3 protein. This table holds a few hundred thousand distinct CDR3 sequences, approximately 16% found once. This clonotype was seen more than once but under ten times. Its matching antigen is unknown. One junction end disagrees with the germline gene, perhaps due to a read error. Used for diagnoses were clinical symptoms, serum thyroxine and TRAb, thyroid ultrasound and orbital computed tomography. Study outcomes and limitations: Through a model of 13 V-J features, ophthalmopathy was separated from stable hyperthyroidism.

V usage is TRBV5-1 and J usage is TRBJ2-5, with 10 bases fitting TRBD1. Sequencing used blood. This receptor was taken from a man in his forties with Graves' hyperthyroidism. Here the CDR3 reads CASSPLGQGFQETQYF. CDR3 nucleotide sequence: TGTGCCAGCAGCCCCCTGGGACAGGGGTTCCAAGAGACCCAGTACTTC. Drawing the rest from reference TRBV5-1 and TRBJ2-5, the complete variable domain is KAGVTQTPRYLIKTRGQQVTLSCSPISGHRSVSWYQQTPGQGLQFLFEYFSETQRNKGNFPGRFSGRQFSNSRSEMNVSTLELGDSALYLCASSPLGQGFQETQYFGPGTRLLVL.